This TCR beta chain was retrieved from a study of cytomegalovirus exposure and HLA in healthy donors. Study-wide results and caveats: Researchers counted 164 TCR beta chains as cytomegalovirus-associated.

Amplification used 60 Vbeta primers and 13 Jbeta primers. Data came from immunoSEQ multiplex PCR; TCRdb stores just in-frame clones and leaves some out. Among some 180,000 clones listed, approximately 80% were seen once. There are 16 residues in the CDR3. Germline values: CDR1 MNHEY, CDR2 SMNVEV (reference sequence). V was clipped by 3 bases and J by 6 bases, with 21 bases between them. As concerns this clone: The antigen is not known.

The clonotype originates from a woman between 18 and 29 years old in good health and CMV-seronegative. The sequenced sample consisted of PBMCs. The rearrangement uses TRBV27 and TRBJ2-7; perhaps TRBD1 as D (6 bases). The CDR3 nucleotides are TGTGCCAGCAGTTTTTTAGCAGGGGAGTACGGGGCCGAGCAGTACTTC. The encoded protein is CASSFLAGEYGAEQYF.